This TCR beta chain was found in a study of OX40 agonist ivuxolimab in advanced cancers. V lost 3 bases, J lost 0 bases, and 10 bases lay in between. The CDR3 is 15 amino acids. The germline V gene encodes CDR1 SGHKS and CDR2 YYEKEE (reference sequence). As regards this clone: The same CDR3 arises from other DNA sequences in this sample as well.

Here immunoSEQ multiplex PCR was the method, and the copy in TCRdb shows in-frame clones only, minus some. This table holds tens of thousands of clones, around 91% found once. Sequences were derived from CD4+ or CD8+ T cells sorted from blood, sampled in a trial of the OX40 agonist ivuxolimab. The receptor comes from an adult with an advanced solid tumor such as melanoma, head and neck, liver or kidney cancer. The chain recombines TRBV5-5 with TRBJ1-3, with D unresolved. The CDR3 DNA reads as TGTGCCAGCAGCTCGGAATCCTACTCTGGAAACACCATATATTTT. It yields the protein CASSSESYSGNTIYF.